This TCR beta chain was identified in a study of T cell responses to AZD1222 COVID-19 vaccine. The germline V and J ends were trimmed by 0 bases and 8 bases, with 14 bases remaining between them. Germline CDR1 reads SGDLS; CDR2 reads YYNGEE. CDR3 size: 15 residues. Assay used: immunoSEQ multiplex PCR; TCRdb lists only in-frame clones, some missing. The data hold 110,000 to 150,000 clones, with about 92% observed a single time. As to this clone: What it binds is unknown.

The study, taken as a whole, reports: Repertoires in all cases were sampled only once the peak T cell response had passed.

The V and J genes are TRBV9 and TRBJ1-4; unclear D gene. This sequence was found in an adult in good health. Material: peripheral blood, obtained on day 0 of MenACWY control vaccination. CDR3 bases: TGTGCCAGCAGCGTAGGACTCCTGATGGACGAAAAACTGTTTTTT. This sequence encodes CASSVGLLMDEKLFF.